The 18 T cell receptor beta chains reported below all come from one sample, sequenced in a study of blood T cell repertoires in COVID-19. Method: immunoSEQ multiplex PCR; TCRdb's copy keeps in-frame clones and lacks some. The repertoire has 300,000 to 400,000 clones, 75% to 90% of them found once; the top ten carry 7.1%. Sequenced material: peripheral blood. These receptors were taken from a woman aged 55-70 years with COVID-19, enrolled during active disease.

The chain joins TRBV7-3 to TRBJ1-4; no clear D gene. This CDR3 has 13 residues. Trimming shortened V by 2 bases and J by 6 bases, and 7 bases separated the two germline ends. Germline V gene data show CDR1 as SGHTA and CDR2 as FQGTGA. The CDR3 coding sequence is TGTGCCAGCAGCTTAGGGCGCGATGAAAAACTGTTTTTT. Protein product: CASSLGRDEKLFF.

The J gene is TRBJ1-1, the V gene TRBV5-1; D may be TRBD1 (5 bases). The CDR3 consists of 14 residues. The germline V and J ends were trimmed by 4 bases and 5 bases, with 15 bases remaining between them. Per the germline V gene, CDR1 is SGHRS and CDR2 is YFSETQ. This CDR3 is CASSPPGVGTEAFF. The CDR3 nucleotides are TGCGCCAGCAGCCCGCCGGGGGTAGGGACTGAAGCTTTCTTT.

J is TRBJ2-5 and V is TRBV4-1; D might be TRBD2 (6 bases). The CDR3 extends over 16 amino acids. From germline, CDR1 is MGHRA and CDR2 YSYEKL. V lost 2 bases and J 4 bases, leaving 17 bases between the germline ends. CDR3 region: CASSQWGEDKLETQYF. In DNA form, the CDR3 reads TGCGCCAGCAGCCAATGGGGGGAGGATAAGTTAGAGACCCAGTACTTC.

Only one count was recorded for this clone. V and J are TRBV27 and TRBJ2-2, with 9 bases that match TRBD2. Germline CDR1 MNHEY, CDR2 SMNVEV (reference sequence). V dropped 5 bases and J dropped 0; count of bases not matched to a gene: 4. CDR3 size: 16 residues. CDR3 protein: CASSRLAGPNTGELFF. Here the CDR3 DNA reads TGTGCCAGCAGTCGTCTAGCGGGACCGAACACCGGGGAGCTGTTTTTT.

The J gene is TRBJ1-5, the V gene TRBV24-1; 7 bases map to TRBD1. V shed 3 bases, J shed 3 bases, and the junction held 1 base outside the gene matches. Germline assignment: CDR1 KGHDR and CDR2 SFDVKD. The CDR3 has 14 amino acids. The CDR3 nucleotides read TGTGCCACCAGTGATGGACAGGTCAATCAGCCCCAGCATTTT. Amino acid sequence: CATSDGQVNQPQHF.

CDR3 DNA sequence: TGTGCCAGCGGACCCGGGGGGGGCCTCTACAATGAGCAGTTCTTC. This sequence encodes CASGPGGGLYNEQFF. The chain couples TRBV7-7 to TRBJ2-1, with 8 bases fitting TRBD2. Trimming took 8 bases from V and 3 from J; bases not matched to a gene: 9. The CDR3 loop spans 15 amino acids. CDR1 is SSHAT, CDR2 FNYEAQ, per germline (reference sequence).

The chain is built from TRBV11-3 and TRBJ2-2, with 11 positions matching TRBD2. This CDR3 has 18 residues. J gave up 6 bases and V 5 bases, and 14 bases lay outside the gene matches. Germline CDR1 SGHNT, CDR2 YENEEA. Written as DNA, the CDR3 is TGTGCCAGCAGCACCCCCAATCTAGCGGGGGGTCGAGCCGGGGAGCTGTTTTTT. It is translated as CASSTPNLAGGRAGELFF.

The CDR3: CASSRASGETQYF. The CDR3 DNA is TGTGCCAGCTCACGTGCTAGCGGGGAGACCCAGTACTTC. The chain combines TRBV18 with TRBJ2-5; TRBD2 aligns across 8 bases. J was trimmed by 5 bases and V by 4 bases; bases with no gene match: 3. The CDR3 loop spans 13 amino acids. Germline assignment: CDR1 KGHSH and CDR2 LQKENI.

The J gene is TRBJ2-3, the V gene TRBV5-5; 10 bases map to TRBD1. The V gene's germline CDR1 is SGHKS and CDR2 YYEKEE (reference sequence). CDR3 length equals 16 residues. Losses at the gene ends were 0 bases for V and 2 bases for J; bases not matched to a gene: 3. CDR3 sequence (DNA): TGTGCCAGCAGCTTGGGGGACAGGGGATACACAGATACGCAGTATTTT. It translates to CASSLGDRGYTDTQYF.

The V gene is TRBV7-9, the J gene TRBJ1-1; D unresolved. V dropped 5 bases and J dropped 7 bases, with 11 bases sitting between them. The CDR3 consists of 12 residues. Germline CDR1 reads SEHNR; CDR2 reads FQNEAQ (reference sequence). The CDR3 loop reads CASSPRLVEAFF. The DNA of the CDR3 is TGTGCCAGCAGCCCTAGGTTGGTTGAAGCTTTCTTT.

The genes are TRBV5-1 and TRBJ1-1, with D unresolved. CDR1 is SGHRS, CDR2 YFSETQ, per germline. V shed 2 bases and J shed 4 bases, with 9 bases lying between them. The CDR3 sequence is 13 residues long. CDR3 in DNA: TGCGCCAGCAGCTTCGAGGTGGGCACTGAAGCTTTCTTT. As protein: CASSFEVGTEAFF.

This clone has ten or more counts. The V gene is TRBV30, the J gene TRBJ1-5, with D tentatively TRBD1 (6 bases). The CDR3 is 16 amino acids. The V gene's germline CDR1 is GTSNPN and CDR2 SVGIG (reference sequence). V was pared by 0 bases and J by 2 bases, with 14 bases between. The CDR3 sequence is CAWSVGGGNGNQPQHF. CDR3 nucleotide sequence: TGTGCCTGGAGTGTAGGGGGGGGGAATGGCAATCAGCCCCAGCATTTT.

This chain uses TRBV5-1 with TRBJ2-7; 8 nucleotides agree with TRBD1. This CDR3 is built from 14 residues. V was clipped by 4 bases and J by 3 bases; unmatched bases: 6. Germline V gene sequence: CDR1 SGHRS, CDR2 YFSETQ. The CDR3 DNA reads TGCGCCAGCAGCCCCCGGGACAGGTACTACGAGCAGTACTTC. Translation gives CASSPRDRYYEQYF.

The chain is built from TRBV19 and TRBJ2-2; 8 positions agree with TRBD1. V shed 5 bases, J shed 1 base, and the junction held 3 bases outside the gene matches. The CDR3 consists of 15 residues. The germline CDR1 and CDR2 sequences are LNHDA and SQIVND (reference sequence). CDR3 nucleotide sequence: TGTGCCAGTAGTGTCGGGACAGGGAACACCGGGGAGCTGTTTTTT. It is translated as CASSVGTGNTGELFF.

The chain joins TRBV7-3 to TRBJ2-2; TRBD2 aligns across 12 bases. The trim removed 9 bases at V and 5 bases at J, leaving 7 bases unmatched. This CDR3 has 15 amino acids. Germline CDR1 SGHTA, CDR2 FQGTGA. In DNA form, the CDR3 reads TGTGCCAGTTCTCCGGGACTAGCGGGTACCGGGGAGCTGTTTTTT. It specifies CASSPGLAGTGELFF.

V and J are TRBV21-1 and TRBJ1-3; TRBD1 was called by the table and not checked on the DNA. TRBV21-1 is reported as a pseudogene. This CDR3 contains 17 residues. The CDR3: CASSKKQITYSGNTIYF. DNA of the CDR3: TGTGCCAGCAGCAAAAAACAGATTACTTACTCTGGAAACACCATATATTTT.

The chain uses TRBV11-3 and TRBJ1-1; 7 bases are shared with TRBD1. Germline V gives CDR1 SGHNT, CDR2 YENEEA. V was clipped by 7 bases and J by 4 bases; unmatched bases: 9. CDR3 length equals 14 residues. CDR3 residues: CASTPRAGGTEAFF. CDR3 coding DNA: TGTGCCAGCACCCCGAGGGCAGGGGGCACTGAAGCTTTCTTT.

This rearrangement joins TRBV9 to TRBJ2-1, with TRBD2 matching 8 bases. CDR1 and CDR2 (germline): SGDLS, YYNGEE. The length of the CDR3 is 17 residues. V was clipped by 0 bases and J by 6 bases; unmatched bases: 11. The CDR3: CASSVDFGRDGGNEQFF. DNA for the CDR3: TGTGCCAGCAGCGTAGATTTCGGGAGGGACGGGGGCAATGAGCAGTTCTTC.